The 29 T cell receptor beta chains given below trace back to one sample, sequenced in a study of beta chain features in type 1 diabetes. Regarding the study as a whole: TCRB CDR3s from Type 1 diabetes patients were moderately but significantly shorter in all four CD4+ subsets.

Expressed TCRB transcripts were sequenced because the entire RNA isolate underwent reverse transcription. The assay was immunoSEQ multiplex PCR, and TCRdb's table has in-frame clones only and misses some. The profile shows under 300,000 clones, approximately 25% of them singletons. What these receptors recognize is not known. The material sequenced was naive CD4+ T cells from blood. Receptors originate from a woman aged 25 to 39 with type 1 diabetes.

The genes are TRBV28 and TRBJ2-7; TRBD2 matches 7 bases. From germline, CDR1 is MDHEN and CDR2 SYDVKM. The J segment lost 0 bases and the V segment lost 4 bases, leaving 6 bases of the junction unmatched. The CDR3 is 15 residues long. CDR3: CASSSGGTRSYEQYF. The CDR3 nucleotides read TGTGCCAGCAGTTCCGGGGGGACCCGCTCCTACGAGCAGTACTTC. Together with reference TRBV28 and TRBJ2-7, the CDR3 gives the full variable domain: DVKVTQSSRYLVKRTGEKVFLECVQDMDHENMFWYRQDPGLGLRLIYFSYDVKMKEKGDIPEGYSVSREKKERFSLILESASTNQTSMYLCASSSGGTRSYEQYFGPGTRLTVT.

V gene TRBV5-1 combines with J gene TRBJ1-1; 7 bases are shared with TRBD1. J was trimmed by 1 base and V by 4 bases; bases with no gene match: 7. Germline CDR1 is SGHRS and CDR2 is YFSETQ. This CDR3 comprises 15 residues. CDR3 loop: CASSPPGQRNTEAFF. For the CDR3, the DNA is TGCGCCAGCAGCCCACCGGGACAGAGGAACACTGAAGCTTTCTTT.

This clone was seen only a few times. The CDR3 DNA follows: TGCAGTGCTAGAAGAGACGAGCAGTACTTC. Translating gives CSARRDEQYF. The J gene is TRBJ2-7, the V gene TRBV20-1; D is undetermined. Germline V gene data show CDR1 as DFQATT and CDR2 as SNEGSKA (reference sequence). The CDR3 is made up of 10 amino acids. V was trimmed by 2 bases and J by 5 bases, leaving 4 bases between them.

There are a few counts of this clone. J is TRBJ2-3 and V is TRBV18; D unresolved. V shed 3 bases and J shed 0 bases, with 16 bases lying between them. CDR1 is KGHSH and CDR2 is LQKENI in the germline V gene. The CDR3 consists of 17 residues. CDR3 region: CASSPLSRSTSTDTQYF. The CDR3 DNA is TGTGCCAGCTCACCCCTATCGCGGTCGACTAGCACAGATACGCAGTATTTT.

This clone was seen only a few times. The chain carries TRBV30 and TRBJ1-2; D call uncertain. Between the trimmed V and J ends, which lost 4 bases and 1 base, there was a span of 4 bases. CDR3 length: 11 residues. Germline lookup yields CDR1 GTSNPN and CDR2 SVGIG (reference sequence). CDR3 sequence (DNA): TGTGCCTGGAATCTTAACTATGGCTACACCTTC. Translated, it gives CAWNLNYGYTF.

The chain is built from TRBV5-1 and TRBJ2-2; TRBD2 matches at 9 bases. The V gene end was trimmed by 6 bases and the J gene end by 5 bases; junction bases not matched to a gene: 5. The V gene's germline CDR1 is SGHRS and CDR2 YFSETQ. This CDR3 region has 14 residues. The CDR3 DNA reads TGCGCCAGCACGACTAGCGGTAGAACCGGGGAGCTGTTTTTT. Translation gives CASTTSGRTGELFF.

The table lists this clone with a few counts. The genes are TRBV29-1 and TRBJ1-1, with TRBD1 matching over 7 bases. V lost 7 bases to trimming and J lost 0 bases; unmatched junction nucleotides: 5. Germline CDR1 reads SQVTM; CDR2 reads ANQGSEA. The CDR3 runs 13 residues. In nucleotides, the CDR3 is TGCAGCGCTGTGGGACAGATGAACACTGAAGCTTTCTTT. Its translation: CSAVGQMNTEAFF.

This chain links TRBV9 with TRBJ2-2; a possible D gene is TRBD2 (6 bases). Germline V CDR1 and CDR2: SGDLS, YYNGEE. The CDR3 has 15 residues. The V gene lost 2 bases and the J gene lost 4 bases, with 12 bases spanning the gap. The CDR3 nucleotides are TGTGCCAGCAGCGTGCGTCGGGAGCCCACCGGGGAGCTGTTTTTT. Protein: CASSVRREPTGELFF.

This clone was detected only a few times. The rearrangement joins TRBV6-5 to TRBJ2-7; possibly TRBD2 for D (5 bases). The CDR3 spans 13 residues. Looked up from germline, CDR1 is MNHEY and CDR2 is SVGAGI. Trimming took off 5 bases at V and 3 bases at J, with 11 bases between the two ends. CDR3 nucleotide sequence: TGTGCCAGCAGTCGTCCACTAGGCTACGAGCAGTACTTC. It yields the protein CASSRPLGYEQYF.

This clone showed up just once. The genes are TRBV5-1 and TRBJ2-1, with TRBD2 identical over 7 bases. From germline, CDR1 is SGHRS and CDR2 YFSETQ. The CDR3 contains 15 residues. Trimming cost V 4 bases and J 0 bases; bases outside gene matches: 4. Here the CDR3 DNA reads TGCGCCAGCAGCCGAGCGGGAAGCTCCTACAATGAGCAGTTCTTC. Translating it yields CASSRAGSSYNEQFF.

In its sample, this clone was seen once. The chain recombines TRBV4-1 with TRBJ2-7; 7 nucleotides align to TRBD1. V trimming: 5 bases; J trimming: 3 bases; junction bases outside the gene matches: 4. In germline, CDR1 is MGHRA, CDR2 YSYEKL. The CDR3 contains 13 residues. CDR3 DNA: TGCGCCAGCAGCGCCCGGGACAGCTACGAGCAGTACTTC. This encodes CASSARDSYEQYF.

This clone was picked up a small number of times. The chain recombines TRBV5-4 with TRBJ2-2, with 7 bases identical to TRBD2. Trimming removed 2 bases from V and 5 bases from J; junction bases left unmatched: 6. The CDR3 length is 15 residues. Germline V gene data show CDR1 as SGHNT and CDR2 as YYREEE (reference sequence). The CDR3 nucleotides read TGTGCCAGCAGCTTTCGGGAGGTTCGTACCGGGGAGCTGTTTTTT. This translates into CASSFREVRTGELFF.

V and J are TRBV11-3 and TRBJ2-3, with a weak D call TRBD1 (6 bases). The ends were cut back, 2 bases at V and 4 bases at J, with 13 bases in the middle. This CDR3 spans 15 amino acids. CDR1 and CDR2 (germline): SGHNT, YENEEA. DNA for the CDR3: TGTGCCAGCAGCTTACGGCAGGGGACATCAGATACGCAGTATTTT. Protein product: CASSLRQGTSDTQYF. The full variable domain, completed using reference TRBV11-3 and TRBJ2-3, is EAGVVQSPRYKIIEKKQPVAFWCNPISGHNTLYWYLQNLGQGPELLIRYENEEAVDDSQLPKDRFSAERLKGVDSTLKIQPAELGDSAVYLCASSLRQGTSDTQYFGPGTRLTVL.

The chain uses TRBV15 and TRBJ1-3, with 12 nucleotides matching TRBD1. In germline, CDR1 is LNHNV, CDR2 YYDKDF (reference sequence). This CDR3 region has 16 residues. V shed 3 bases and J 3 bases; nucleotides not matched to a gene: 3. This CDR3 is CATSRGQGADGNTIYF. CDR3 nucleotide sequence: TGTGCCACCAGCAGGGGACAGGGGGCGGATGGAAACACCATATATTTT.

This chain connects TRBV27 to TRBJ2-5, with TRBD2 as a possible D gene (6 bases). The CDR3 consists of 14 residues. Germline lookup yields CDR1 MNHEY and CDR2 SMNVEV (reference sequence). Trimming took 3 bases from V and 4 from J, leaving 12 bases between them. CDR3 coding DNA: TGTGCCAGCAGTTTTACCGGGACTTCAGAGACCCAGTACTTC. It codes for CASSFTGTSETQYF.

This clone was observed a handful of times. This chain joins TRBV28 and TRBJ2-4, with TRBD2 matching 12 bases. The junction had 4 bases not matched to a gene; V was cut back by 5 bases and J by 11 bases. The germline V gene encodes CDR1 MDHEN and CDR2 SYDVKM. The CDR3 totals 13 residues. The CDR3: CASSPTSGSLQYF. The CDR3 DNA reads TGTGCCAGCAGTCCGACTAGCGGGAGCCTTCAGTACTTC.

In its sample, this clone was seen a few times. The V gene is TRBV5-1, the J gene TRBJ2-7; TRBD2 matches 8 bases. CDR3 length: 14 residues. The germline V gene encodes CDR1 SGHRS and CDR2 YFSETQ. J gave up 5 bases and V 1 base, and 5 bases lay outside the gene matches. This CDR3 is CASSLSGSWNEQYF. As DNA, the CDR3 is TGCGCCAGCAGCTTGAGCGGGAGCTGGAACGAGCAGTACTTC.

The chain combines TRBV7-2 with TRBJ2-7; 10 bases match TRBD2. The ends lost 1 base at V and 5 bases at J; junction bases unmatched: 8. The CDR3 contains 16 residues. From germline, CDR1 is SGHTA and CDR2 FQGNSA. CDR3 amino acids: CASSLGFTSGNNEQYF. The CDR3 DNA reads TGTGCCAGCAGCTTAGGTTTTACTAGCGGGAACAACGAGCAGTACTTC.

This clone came up a few times. The rearrangement joins TRBV5-1 to TRBJ2-5, with 7 bases lining up with TRBD1. This CDR3 is built from 15 residues. V was clipped by 4 bases and J by 3 bases; unmatched bases: 9. Germline loops: CDR1 SGHRS, CDR2 YFSETQ. The CDR3 protein is CASSIGTVYEETQYF. Here the CDR3 DNA reads TGCGCCAGCAGCATCGGGACAGTGTACGAAGAGACCCAGTACTTC. The full variable domain, with the rest looked up from reference TRBV5-1 and TRBJ2-5, is KAGVTQTPRYLIKTRGQQVTLSCSPISGHRSVSWYQQTPGQGLQFLFEYFSETQRNKGNFPGRFSGRQFSNSRSEMNVSTLELGDSALYLCASSIGTVYEETQYFGPGTRLLVL.

A few counts support this clone. The chain carries TRBV28 and TRBJ2-5; possibly TRBD1 for D (6 bases). CDR3 size: 14 residues. Germline CDR1 is MDHEN and CDR2 is SYDVKM. Trimming took 11 bases from V and 1 from J, leaving 17 bases between them. As DNA, the CDR3 is TGTGCCGCCCCGAGGACAGAGCCCCAAGAGACCCAGTACTTC. This codes for CAAPRTEPQETQYF.

V gene TRBV29-1 combines with J gene TRBJ2-7, with 10 bases aligning to TRBD1. Germline V CDR1 and CDR2: SQVTM, ANQGSEA. V gave up 7 bases and J gave up 7 bases; unmatched junction bases: 7. The CDR3 totals 12 residues. The CDR3 here is CSGQGASEEQYF. The CDR3, as DNA: TGCAGCGGACAGGGGGCGAGCGAGGAGCAGTACTTC.

This clone has a single count. The genes are TRBV5-4 and TRBJ2-7, with 9 positions matching TRBD2. The CDR3 loop spans 16 amino acids. V lost 3 bases and J lost 1; bases outside the gene matches: 8. The germline CDR1 and CDR2 sequences are SGHNT and YYREEE (reference sequence). Here the CDR3 DNA reads TGTGCCAGCAGCTCAATTTCGACTAGCGGTTCCTACGAGCAGTACTTC. Translation gives CASSSISTSGSYEQYF. The entire variable domain, with the rest obtained from reference TRBV5-4 and TRBJ2-7, is as follows: ETGVTQSPTHLIKTRGQQVTLRCSSQSGHNTVSWYQQALGQGPQFIFQYYREEENGRGNFPPRFSGLQFPNYSSELNVNALELDDSALYLCASSSISTSGSYEQYFGPGTRLTVT.

The chain has TRBV7-9 and TRBJ2-7; perhaps TRBD2 as D (6 bases). V lost 4 bases and J lost 4, with 17 bases in between. Germline V gene sequence: CDR1 SEHNR, CDR2 FQNEAQ (reference sequence). The CDR3 spans 15 residues. CDR3 residues: CASSSRASDDYEQYF. The CDR3 coding sequence is TGTGCCAGCAGCTCCCGAGCTAGCGACGATTACGAGCAGTACTTC.

This chain joins TRBV7-2 and TRBJ2-1, with TRBD2 identical over 7 bases. CDR1 is SGHTA and CDR2 is FQGNSA in the germline V gene. CDR3 size: 14 residues. J was trimmed by 9 bases and V by 4 bases; bases with no gene match: 9. For the CDR3, the DNA is TGTGCCAGCAGCTCCCCAACTAGCGTCGGTGAGCAGTTCTTC. Protein sequence: CASSSPTSVGEQFF.

This clone was seen only a few times. The gene calls are TRBV28 and TRBJ2-5; D may be TRBD1 (5 bases). The V end was cut by 4 bases, the J end by 2 bases, with 8 bases between. The CDR3 length is 13 residues. Germline V gene data show CDR1 as MDHEN and CDR2 as SYDVKM. The CDR3 sequence is CASSSTEQETQYF. The CDR3 DNA sequence: TGTGCCAGCAGTTCGACAGAGCAAGAGACCCAGTACTTC.

V gene TRBV19 combines with J gene TRBJ2-1, with D possibly TRBD1 on 5 matching bases. There are 13 residues in the CDR3. Per the germline V gene, CDR1 is LNHDA and CDR2 is SQIVND (reference sequence). V was pared by 5 bases and J by 12 bases, with 17 bases between. The CDR3 DNA reads TGTGCCAGTAGTCTCAGGGTCTTCGATGGGCAGTTCTTC. Amino acids: CASSLRVFDGQFF.

The rearrangement uses TRBV7-3 and TRBJ1-2; D call uncertain. From germline, CDR1 is SGHTA and CDR2 FQGTGA. The germline V and J ends were trimmed by 4 bases and 6 bases, with 15 bases remaining between them. This CDR3 spans 14 amino acids. CDR3 in DNA: TGTGCCAGCAGCTCATCGGGAAGGCGCGATGGCTACACCTTC. Translation gives CASSSSGRRDGYTF. The full variable domain, its missing parts supplied by reference TRBV7-3 and TRBJ1-2, is GAGVSQTPSNKVTEKGKYVELRCDPISGHTALYWYRQSLGQGPEFLIYFQGTGAADDSGLPNDRFFAVRPEGSVSTLKIQRTERGDSAVYLCASSSSGRRDGYTFGSGTRLTVV.

Here the CDR3 DNA reads TGTGCCAGCAGCTTAACGGCTAGCAGAACCACAGATACGCAGTATTTT. The encoded protein is CASSLTASRTTDTQYF. The chain combines TRBV13 with TRBJ2-3; tentatively, D is TRBD2 (5 bases). The CDR3 length is 16 residues. Germline assignment: CDR1 PRHDT and CDR2 FYEKMQ (reference sequence). V was cut by 2 bases and J by 2 bases, with 14 bases left in between.

The chain employs TRBV29-1 and TRBJ1-1; a weak D match, TRBD1 (5 bases). The germline gives CDR1 SQVTM, CDR2 ANQGSEA. The CDR3 contains 12 residues. The V and J ends lost 7 bases and 5 bases respectively, with 14 bases between them. The CDR3 sequence is CSGERGGTEAFF. The CDR3 nucleotides are TGCAGCGGGGAGAGGGGAGGAACTGAAGCTTTCTTT.